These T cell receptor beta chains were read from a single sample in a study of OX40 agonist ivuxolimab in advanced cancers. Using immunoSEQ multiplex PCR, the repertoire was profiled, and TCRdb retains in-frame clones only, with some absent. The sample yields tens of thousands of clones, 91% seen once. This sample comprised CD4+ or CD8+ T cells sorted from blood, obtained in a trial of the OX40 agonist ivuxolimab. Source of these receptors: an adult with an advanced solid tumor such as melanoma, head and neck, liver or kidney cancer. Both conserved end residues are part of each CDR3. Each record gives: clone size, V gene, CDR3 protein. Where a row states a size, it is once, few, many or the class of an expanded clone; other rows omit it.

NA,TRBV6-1,CASSEGQGAKAFF
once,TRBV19,CASSKALGIADTQYF
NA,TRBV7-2,CASSSRLIYEQYF
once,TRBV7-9,CASSLTGESNQPQHF
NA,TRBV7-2,CASSLPLQNQPQHF
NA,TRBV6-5,CASSYSSIGEKLFF
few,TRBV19,CASSPQGRAGELFF
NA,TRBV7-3,CASSLRGTPNTGELFF
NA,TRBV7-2,CASSLEGNTEAFF
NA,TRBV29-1,CSVEGGQLGEKLFF
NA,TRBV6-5,CASSRQGGGNGYTF
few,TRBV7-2,CASSLDRAVRTDTQYF
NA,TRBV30,CAWSYRQGSGGYTF
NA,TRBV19,CASAPLGGDNEQFF
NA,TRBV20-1,CSASLHEQYF
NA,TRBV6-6,CASSTRPGLEQFF
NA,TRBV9,CASSTPTDRGPSSEAFF
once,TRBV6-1,CASVPPGPYEQYF
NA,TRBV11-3,CASSVGGTQAFF
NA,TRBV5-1,CASNSQGIPNTEAFF
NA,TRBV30,CAWSVRGNGYTF
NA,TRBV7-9,CASSLGFREGGSGELFF
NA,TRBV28,CASSLWGQGELFF
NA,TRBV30,CAWSPGGLLLHF
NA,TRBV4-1,CASSQGVVRSSYNEQFF
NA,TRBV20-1,CSARDRQKLFF
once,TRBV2,CASSGQGRETQYF
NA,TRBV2,CASSESWTTHYGYTF
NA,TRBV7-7,CASSLGEFGEQFF
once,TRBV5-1,CASSSTASPGLDEQFF
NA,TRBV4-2,CASSQGRRGEETQYF
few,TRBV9,CASSVGPGDGETQYF
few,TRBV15,CATSKQINEKLFF
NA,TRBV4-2,CASSRDRVESLYNEQFF
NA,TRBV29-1,CSVEWGQGGQPQHF
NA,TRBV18,CASSPRNTDEQYF